Presented here are 3 T cell receptor beta chains from one specimen sequenced in a study of CD8+ T cells in alopecia areata. Regarding treatment: oral pan-JAK inhibitor, 5-10 mg twice daily. Reverse transcription of extracted RNA yielded cDNA, which provided the sequencing template. Sequenced by immunoSEQ multiplex PCR; TCRdb stores in-frame clones only, minus some. The sample consists of about 150,000 clones, 54% of them appearing once. The material was CD8+ T cells sorted from blood, obtained at week 4, from a patient treated with tofacitinib. These receptors originate from a human donor with alopecia areata.

The V and J genes are TRBV27 and TRBJ1-1; weak D call: TRBD1 (6 bases). Per the germline V gene, CDR1 is MNHEY and CDR2 is SMNVEV (reference sequence). Trimming took off 5 bases at V and 1 base at J, with 14 bases between the two ends. The CDR3 is 15 amino acids. CDR3 residues: CASSLGGGANTEAFF. DNA of the CDR3: TGTGCCAGCAGTCTCGGAGGGGGAGCGAACACTGAAGCTTTCTTT.

The rearrangement links TRBV6-1 to TRBJ1-6; no definite D call. V shed 3 bases and J shed 0 bases, with 6 bases lying between them. The CDR3 is 15 amino acids. Per the germline V gene, CDR1 is MNHNS and CDR2 is SASEGT. Here the CDR3 DNA reads TGTGCCAGCAGTGACGAGAGCTCCTATAATTCACCCCTCCACTTT. Encoded protein: CASSDESSYNSPLHF.

The rearrangement joins TRBV6-5 to TRBJ1-1; possible D gene TRBD1, 5 bases. This CDR3 comprises 14 residues. The V gene's germline CDR1 is MNHEY and CDR2 SVGAGI. The V end lost 6 bases, the J end lost 4 bases, and 15 bases lay between the germline ends. CDR3 region: CASSYLNGATEAFF. CDR3 nucleotides: TGTGCCAGCAGCTACCTTAACGGGGCCACTGAAGCTTTCTTT.